This passage covers 15 T cell receptor beta chains from one sample sequenced in a study of blood T cells in healthy people across ages. The authors ran a second PCR of about 6 to 11 cycles using a sample-barcoded 5' primer and a J-beta primer mix. TCRdb re-called the 5' RACE reads through MiXCR, storing one row per CDR3 protein. The sample includes roughly 1.5 million distinct CDR3 sequences, approximately 39% seen only once; the top ten take 4%. What was sequenced was blood. These receptors were obtained from a woman aged 18 to 35 in good health.

The chain couples TRBV28 to TRBJ2-1; perhaps TRBD2 as D (5 bases). Germline V gives CDR1 MDHEN, CDR2 SYDVKM. The CDR3 is 16 amino acids. V was shortened by 4 bases and J by 8 bases, with 21 bases between the two germline ends. CDR3 sequence reads: CASSSARRASLDEQFF. CDR3 sequence (DNA): TGTGCCAGCAGTTCCGCCCGGCGGGCGAGCTTGGATGAGCAGTTCTTC.

The gene calls are TRBV6-6 and TRBJ1-2; D not certain. The germline CDR1 and CDR2 sequences are MNHNY and SVGAGI (reference sequence). V lost 5 bases and J 12 bases, leaving 13 bases between the germline ends. This CDR3 region has 11 residues. CDR3 protein: CASSELLGNTF. The CDR3 bases are TGTGCCAGCAGTGAGCTTTTGGGCAACACCTTC.

This clonotype occurred a few times. The rearrangement joins TRBV7-2 to TRBJ1-6, with 7 bases matching TRBD1. The CDR3 is made up of 14 amino acids. CDR1 is SGHTA and CDR2 is FQGNSA in the germline V gene. The V and J ends lost 9 bases and 7 bases, in that order; junction bases with no gene match: 9. CDR3 coding DNA: TGTGCCAGTCGATTGGACAGGCTAAATTCACCCCTCCACTTT. It yields the protein CASRLDRLNSPLHF.

The chain joins TRBV6-2 or TRBV6-3 to TRBJ2-7, with D unresolved. CDR1 is MNHEY, CDR2 SVGEGT, per germline. The CDR3 is 12 residues long. V lost 2 bases and J 4 bases, leaving 6 bases between the germline ends. The CDR3: CASSYPKYEQYF. The CDR3 DNA is TGTGCCAGCAGTTACCCCAAATACGAGCAGTACTTC.

The rearrangement joins TRBV14 to TRBJ2-7; D is unresolved. The J call may not be correct, given that the DNA end is closer to TRBJ2-5. The CDR3 sequence is 16 residues long. Germline V gene sequence: CDR1 SGHDN, CDR2 FVKESK. Here the CDR3 DNA reads TGTGCCAGCAGCCTCCCGACTGGCGGCCTATTAGAGACCCAGTACTTC. Translation gives CASSLPTGGLLETQYF.

This clonotype showed up just a few times. This chain connects TRBV12-3 or TRBV12-4 to TRBJ2-1; D is perhaps TRBD2 (7 bases). The V end was cut by 2 bases, the J end by 7 bases, with 15 bases between. The CDR3 contains 15 residues. CDR3: CASSLRGGFVNEQFF. CDR3 nucleotides: TGTGCCAGCAGTTTAAGGGGGGGTTTCGTTAATGAGCAGTTCTTC.

This clonotype was detected only once. The chain recombines TRBV11-2 with TRBJ2-3; 8 nucleotides match TRBD1. V trimming: 6 bases; J trimming: 2 bases; junction bases outside the gene matches: 10. The CDR3 totals 16 residues. CDR1 is SGHAT, CDR2 FQNNGV, per germline. DNA of the CDR3: TGTGCCAGCAGAACTGACAGGGGTAGCTTCACAGATACGCAGTATTTT. It specifies CASRTDRGSFTDTQYF. Full variable domain (missing parts from reference TRBV11-2 and TRBJ2-3): EAGVAQSPRYKIIEKRQSVAFWCNPISGHATLYWYQQILGQGPKLLIQFQNNGVVDDSQLPKDRFSAERLKGVDSTLKIQPAKLEDSAVYLCASRTDRGSFTDTQYFGPGTRLTVL.

The chain has TRBV4-1 and TRBJ2-7, with 7 bases matching TRBD1. Germline V gives CDR1 MGHRA, CDR2 YSYEKL. The CDR3 consists of 14 residues. The V gene end was trimmed by 2 bases and the J gene end by 4 bases; junction bases not matched to a gene: 5. Here the CDR3 reads CASSQPGQRYEQYF. The CDR3 DNA is TGCGCCAGCAGCCAACCGGGACAGCGTTACGAGCAGTACTTC.

This clonotype was counted only a few times. The V and J genes are TRBV6-5 and TRBJ2-1; D unclear. V was trimmed by 2 bases and J by 8 bases, leaving 13 bases between them. The length of the CDR3 is 14 residues. CDR1 is MNHEY, CDR2 SVGAGI, per germline. DNA of the CDR3: TGTGCCAGCAGTTACGTGGCCGGGTACGATGAGCAGTTCTTC. Translated, it gives CASSYVAGYDEQFF.

This clonotype was detected a few times. This chain uses TRBV28 with TRBJ2-3, with a tentative D call TRBD1 (6 bases). Germline CDR1 is MDHEN and CDR2 is SYDVKM. This CDR3 comprises 18 residues. The V end lost 2 bases, the J end lost 0 bases, and 18 bases lay between the germline ends. In DNA, the CDR3 is TGTGCCAGCAGTTTAGAATTGAAGGACAGAACTAGCACAGATACGCAGTATTTT. Its translation: CASSLELKDRTSTDTQYF.

V is TRBV5-1 and J is TRBJ2-1, with 8 bases identical to TRBD2. J gave up 5 bases and V 2 bases, and 12 bases lay outside the gene matches. Germline values: CDR1 SGHRS, CDR2 YFSETQ. The length of the CDR3 is 17 residues. The CDR3 coding sequence is TGCGCCAGCAGCTTTTCCTCCTCCGGGACTAGAAACAATGAGCAGTTCTTC. As protein: CASSFSSSGTRNNEQFF.

This clonotype is a singleton in its sample. CDR3 bases: TGTGCCAGCAGCCGACAGGGTCAGGAACTGTTTTTT. The encoded protein is CASSRQGQELFF. V gene TRBV7-9 combines with J gene TRBJ1-4, with 7 bases fitting TRBD1. J was trimmed by 12 bases and V by 5 bases; bases with no gene match: 6. Germline V gene data show CDR1 as SEHNR and CDR2 as FQNEAQ (reference sequence). CDR3 size: 12 residues.

This clonotype was seen only a few times. The rearrangement uses TRBV7-9 and TRBJ2-1, with D maybe TRBD2 (5 bases). CDR3 length: 13 amino acids. Trimming took 5 bases from V and 5 from J, leaving 10 bases between them. The V gene's germline CDR1 is SEHNR and CDR2 FQNEAQ (reference sequence). The CDR3 spells CASSVTRNNEQFF. The DNA for the CDR3 is TGTGCCAGCAGCGTTACTAGGAACAATGAGCAGTTCTTC.

Of note for this clonotype: Being one base from a much bigger clone, this may be a read error. The chain recombines TRBV3-1 with TRBJ2-1; maybe TRBD2 (6 bases). The CDR3 runs 15 residues. Between the trimmed V and J ends, which lost 7 bases and 4 bases, there was a span of 17 bases. Germline loops: CDR1 LGHDT, CDR2 YNNKEL (reference sequence). The CDR3 sequence: CASKRGTDIYNEQFF. The CDR3 DNA sequence: TGTGCCAGCAAACGGGGGACGGATATTTACAATGAGCAGTTCTTC.

This clonotype appeared many times. The chain is built from TRBV6-6 and TRBJ2-3; 9 nucleotides line up with TRBD1. The CDR3 totals 14 residues. Germline V CDR1 and CDR2: MNHNY, SVGAGI (reference sequence). The V segment lost 6 bases and the J segment 1 base; nucleotides outside the gene matches: 2. The CDR3 DNA is TGTGCCAGCAGGGACAGGGGTGGCACAGATACGCAGTATTTT. This encodes CASRDRGGTDTQYF.